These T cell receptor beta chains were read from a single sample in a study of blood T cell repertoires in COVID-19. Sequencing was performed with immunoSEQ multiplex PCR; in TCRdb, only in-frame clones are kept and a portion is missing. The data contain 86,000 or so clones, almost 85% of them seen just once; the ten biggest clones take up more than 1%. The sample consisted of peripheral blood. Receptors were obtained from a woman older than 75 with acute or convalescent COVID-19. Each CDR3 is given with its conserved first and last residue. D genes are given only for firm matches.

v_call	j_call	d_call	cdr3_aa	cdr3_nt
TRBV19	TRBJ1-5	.	CASSITGDNQPQHF	TGTGCCAGTAGTATTACAGGAGACAATCAGCCCCAGCATTTT
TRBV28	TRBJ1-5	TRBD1	CASTWTGVNQPQHF	TGTGCCAGCACATGGACAGGGGTCAATCAGCCCCAGCATTTT
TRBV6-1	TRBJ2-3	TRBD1	CASSVEGQGVLNTQYF	TGTGCCAGCAGTGTCGAGGGACAGGGAGTTTTAAATACGCAGTATTTT
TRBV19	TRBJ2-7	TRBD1	CASSILQGDREQYF	TGTGCCAGTAGTATTCTCCAGGGGGATCGGGAGCAGTACTTC
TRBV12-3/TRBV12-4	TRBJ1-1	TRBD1	CATPPGTGGEAFF	TGTGCCACCCCACCTGGGACAGGGGGAGAAGCTTTCTTT
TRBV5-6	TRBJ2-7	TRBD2	CASSLPGLGSYEQYF	TGTGCCAGCAGCTTGCCGGGACTAGGCTCCTACGAGCAGTACTTC
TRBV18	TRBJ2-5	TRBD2	CASSGSGGNLQETQYF	TGTGCCAGCTCAGGTAGCGGGGGGAACCTTCAAGAGACCCAGTACTTC
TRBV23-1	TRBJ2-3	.	CASSSDTTDTQYF	TGCGCCAGCAGTTCAGATACCACAGATACGCAGTATTTT
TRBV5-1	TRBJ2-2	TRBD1	CASTGTGITGELFF	TGCGCCAGCACCGGGACAGGGATCACCGGGGAGCTGTTTTTT
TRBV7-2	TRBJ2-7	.	CASSYRTRNPHEQYF	TGTGCCAGCAGCTACAGGACACGCAACCCCCACGAGCAGTACTTC